Shown below are 28 T cell receptor beta chains from a single sample sequenced in a study of blood T cell repertoires in COVID-19. Using immunoSEQ multiplex PCR, the repertoire was profiled, and TCRdb retains in-frame clones only, with some absent. The sample consists of 140,000 to 150,000 clones, approximately 80% of them appearing once. Sequences were obtained from peripheral blood. The receptors stem from a human donor in a cohort sampled during active COVID-19.

This rearrangement joins TRBV6-5 to TRBJ2-7; 7 nucleotides match TRBD1. V shed 0 bases and J 2 bases; nucleotides not matched to a gene: 4. Germline assignment: CDR1 MNHEY and CDR2 SVGAGI. The CDR3 is 15 amino acids. The DNA of the CDR3 is TGTGCCAGCAGTTACTCGGGGACAGCACCCTACGAGCAGTACTTC. Its protein is CASSYSGTAPYEQYF.

This chain links TRBV28 with TRBJ1-5, with a tentative D call TRBD1 (6 bases). The CDR3 totals 15 residues. Trimming shortened V by 3 bases and J by 4 bases, and 13 bases separated the two germline ends. Per the germline V gene, CDR1 is MDHEN and CDR2 is SYDVKM. CDR3 in DNA: TGTGCCAGCAGTTTGGCCGACAGGTCAAATCAGCCCCAGCATTTT. Its translation: CASSLADRSNQPQHF. Combining the CDR3 with reference TRBV28 and TRBJ1-5 gives the whole variable domain DVKVTQSSRYLVKRTGEKVFLECVQDMDHENMFWYRQDPGLGLRLIYFSYDVKMKEKGDIPEGYSVSREKKERFSLILESASTNQTSMYLCASSLADRSNQPQHFGDGTRLSIL.

The rearrangement uses TRBV2 and TRBJ1-1, with 7 bases lining up with TRBD1. Looked up from germline, CDR1 is SNHLY and CDR2 is FYNNEI. V was pared by 7 bases and J by 5 bases, with 13 bases of the junction left unmatched. This CDR3 is 15 amino acids long. Here the CDR3 reads CASTDPGSGGTEAFF. The CDR3 DNA reads as TGTGCCAGCACCGATCCAGGGTCAGGGGGAACTGAAGCTTTCTTT.

This CDR3 is CASSPSTGLGGYTF. CDR3 coding DNA: TGTGCCAGCAGCCCCTCCACTGGGCTCGGAGGCTACACCTTC. The chain employs TRBV7-8 and TRBJ1-2; D uncertain. Germline V lookup: CDR1 SGHVS, CDR2 FQNEAQ. This CDR3 is built from 14 residues. V was shortened by 5 bases and J by 8 bases, with 18 bases between the two germline ends.

This chain uses TRBV12-3 or TRBV12-4 with TRBJ1-3; 10 nucleotides agree with TRBD1. The J segment lost 5 bases and the V segment lost 8 bases, leaving 3 bases of the junction unmatched. The CDR3 has 13 amino acids. The CDR3 DNA reads TGTGCCAGCGGGACAGGGGCAAGAAACACCATATATTTT. Protein sequence: CASGTGARNTIYF.

This clone was seen only once. The V call is TRBV28, the J call TRBJ1-4; no definite D call. The CDR3 contains 12 residues. Trimming took off 6 bases at V and 5 bases at J, with 7 bases between the two ends. The germline CDR1 and CDR2 sequences are MDHEN and SYDVKM. CDR3 sequence reads: CASSPGNEKLFF. The DNA for the CDR3 is TGTGCCAGCAGCCCCGGGAATGAAAAACTGTTTTTT.

The genes are TRBV30 and TRBJ1-2, with a weak D call TRBD1 (6 bases). The CDR3 is 13 residues long. Trimming pared 5 bases from V and 2 bases from J, leaving 12 bases between. The germline CDR1 and CDR2 sequences are GTSNPN and SVGIG (reference sequence). The CDR3 bases are TGTGCCTGGGGCCCAGGGGCCAACTATGGCTACACCTTC. This translates into CAWGPGANYGYTF.

This chain connects TRBV2 to TRBJ2-6, with 8 bases fitting TRBD1. This CDR3 region has 17 residues. The germline V gene has CDR1 SNHLY and CDR2 FYNNEI. V lost 7 bases, J lost 4 bases, and 12 bases stayed unmatched. Here the CDR3 DNA reads TGTGCCAGCACTTCAGGGGGCACGTTATACGGGGCCAACGTCCTGACTTTC. Residues: CASTSGGTLYGANVLTF.

The chain links TRBV11-2 to TRBJ2-5; possible D gene TRBD1, 5 bases. In germline, CDR1 is SGHAT, CDR2 FQNNGV. This CDR3 comprises 15 residues. V was trimmed by 5 bases and J by 5 bases, leaving 18 bases between them. CDR3 bases: TGTGCCAGCAGCGCAAACACAGGATCAGCGGAGACCCAGTACTTC. Protein: CASSANTGSAETQYF.

This chain links TRBV13 with TRBJ1-5, with D uncertain. V was clipped by 0 bases and J by 4 bases, with 10 bases between them. This CDR3 has 15 residues. Germline V lookup: CDR1 PRHDT, CDR2 FYEKMQ (reference sequence). CDR3 amino acids: CASSLGVAANQPQHF. CDR3 nucleotide sequence: TGTGCCAGCAGCTTAGGCGTCGCGGCGAATCAGCCCCAGCATTTT.

The chain combines TRBV19 with TRBJ1-2; 7 positions agree with TRBD1. Germline CDR1 LNHDA, CDR2 SQIVND (reference sequence). The CDR3 length is 15 residues. J lost 0 bases, V lost 2 bases, and 3 bases had no gene match. The CDR3: CASSIRTGANYGYTF. CDR3 DNA: TGTGCCAGTAGTATAAGGACAGGAGCTAACTATGGCTACACCTTC.

This clone was counted once. J is TRBJ2-7 and V is TRBV7-2; TRBD1 matches at 8 bases. The CDR3 sequence is 15 residues long. Germline CDR1 SGHTA, CDR2 FQGNSA. Germline trimming cut 0 bases from V and 2 bases from J; bases unmatched to any gene: 3. The CDR3 sequence: CASSLARQGPYEQYF. CDR3 DNA: TGTGCCAGCAGCTTAGCCCGACAGGGGCCCTACGAGCAGTACTTC.

The V call is TRBV4-3, the J call TRBJ1-4; 10 bases agree with TRBD1. After removal of 3 bases from V and 8 bases from J, the junction contained 6 bases not matched to a gene. CDR1 and CDR2 (germline): LGHNA, YSLEER. CDR3 length: 15 residues. The CDR3 sequence: CASSQGTGVWEKLFF. Here the CDR3 DNA reads TGCGCCAGCAGCCAGGGGACAGGGGTATGGGAAAAACTGTTTTTT.

The CDR3 here is CSGRTGNTEAFF. The CDR3 bases are TGCAGCGGACGGACAGGGAACACTGAAGCTTTCTTT. V is TRBV29-1 and J is TRBJ1-1; 7 bases are a match to TRBD1. The CDR3 has 12 residues. Losses at the gene ends were 7 bases for V and 1 base for J; bases not matched to a gene: 3. Per germline, CDR1 SQVTM and CDR2 ANQGSEA.

CDR3 amino acids: CATSPSGGETQYF. The CDR3 DNA reads TGTGCCACCAGTCCTAGCGGGGGGGAGACCCAGTACTTC. This chain uses TRBV24-1 with TRBJ2-5; 11 bases fit TRBD2. Germline V lookup: CDR1 KGHDR, CDR2 SFDVKD. This CDR3 comprises 13 residues. V shed 6 bases and J 5 bases; nucleotides not matched to a gene: 1.

J is TRBJ1-1 and V is TRBV5-1; D gene ambiguous. The CDR3 extends over 10 amino acids. CDR1 is SGHRS and CDR2 is YFSETQ in the germline V gene. Trimming cost V 7 bases and J 4 bases, with 5 bases left between them. CDR3 loop: CASPITEAFF. The CDR3, as DNA: TGCGCCAGCCCTATCACTGAAGCTTTCTTT.

J is TRBJ1-6 and V is TRBV5-3, with a tentative D call TRBD1 (6 bases). TRBV5-3 is an open reading frame whose function is uncertain. V lost 6 bases and J lost 7, with 14 bases in between. The CDR3 is 14 residues long. For the CDR3, the DNA is TGTGCCAGAACCCGGGAGGGGGACAATTCACCCCTCCACTTT. It specifies CARTREGDNSPLHF.

The chain recombines TRBV12-3 or TRBV12-4 with TRBJ1-1; maybe TRBD1 (6 bases). V lost 6 bases and J lost 5, with 13 bases in between. The CDR3 contains 13 residues. CDR3 in amino acids: CASSLRGGTEAFF. Written as DNA, the CDR3 is TGTGCCAGCAGCCTTAGGGGGGGGACTGAAGCTTTCTTT.

This clone was counted a single time. V usage is TRBV3-1 (or the pseudogene TRBV3-2) and J usage is TRBJ2-7; D possibly corresponds to TRBD2 (6 bases). There are 14 residues in the CDR3. The ends were cut back, 4 bases at V and 1 base at J, with 11 bases in the middle. Germline CDR1 reads LGHDT; CDR2 reads YNNKEL (reference sequence). The CDR3 sequence: CASSPFGTSYEQYF. The CDR3 nucleotides read TGTGCCAGCAGCCCCTTCGGGACTTCCTACGAGCAGTACTTC.

This chain joins TRBV3-1 (or the pseudogene TRBV3-2) and TRBJ1-3, with D possibly TRBD1 on 6 matching bases. The CDR3 has 16 amino acids. The germline V and J ends were trimmed by 9 bases and 0 bases, with 18 bases remaining between them. CDR1 and CDR2 (germline): LGHDT, YNNKEL (reference sequence). The CDR3 DNA reads as TGTGCCAGTTGTTCTTATGGACAGAGCTCTGGAAACACCATATATTTT. Translated, it gives CASCSYGQSSGNTIYF.

This clone appeared once. V and J are TRBV15 and TRBJ1-5; D gene unclear. The ends were cut back, 3 bases at V and 1 base at J, with 10 bases in the middle. The CDR3 is 15 amino acids. Germline assignment: CDR1 LNHNV and CDR2 YYDKDF (reference sequence). CDR3 amino acids: CATSRPSRSNQPQHF. CDR3 in DNA: TGTGCCACCAGCAGGCCTAGCAGGAGCAATCAGCCCCAGCATTTT.

This clone has at least ten counts. The chain couples TRBV30 to TRBJ1-1; D is possibly TRBD1 (6 bases). V lost 5 bases and J lost 5, with 18 bases in between. CDR1 and CDR2 from the germline V gene are GTSNPN and SVGIG (reference sequence). This CDR3 comprises 14 residues. This chain's CDR3 is CAWGGGGLMTEAFF. Here the CDR3 DNA reads TGTGCCTGGGGGGGAGGGGGACTCATGACTGAAGCTTTCTTT.

The J gene is TRBJ2-5, the V gene TRBV7-6; D possibly corresponds to TRBD1 (6 bases). V was trimmed by 4 bases and J by 5 bases, leaving 17 bases between them. The CDR3 runs 15 residues. The V gene's germline CDR1 is SGHVS and CDR2 FNYEAQ. CDR3 amino acids: CASSSHGRGGETQYF. The CDR3 bases are TGTGCCAGCAGCTCCCACGGCAGGGGTGGGGAGACCCAGTACTTC.

This sequence joins TRBV6-4 and TRBJ2-3; 7 nucleotides line up with TRBD1. The V and J ends lost 7 bases and 6 bases, in that order; junction bases with no gene match: 13. This CDR3 is 15 amino acids long. Germline-derived CDR1 and CDR2 are MRHNA and SNTAGT. CDR3 loop: CASTTGASFRDTQYF. CDR3 DNA: TGTGCCAGCACCACAGGGGCATCCTTTAGGGATACGCAGTATTTT.

This chain links TRBV5-1 with TRBJ1-5, with TRBD1 identical over 7 bases. V trimming: 0 bases; J trimming: 1 base; junction bases outside the gene matches: 1. The germline gives CDR1 SGHRS, CDR2 YFSETQ. This CDR3 spans 15 amino acids. Written as DNA, the CDR3 is TGCGCCAGCAGCTTGGGACAGGGAAGCAATCAGCCCCAGCATTTT. Translated, it gives CASSLGQGSNQPQHF. Full variable domain (remainder filled in from reference TRBV5-1 and TRBJ1-5): KAGVTQTPRYLIKTRGQQVTLSCSPISGHRSVSWYQQTPGQGLQFLFEYFSETQRNKGNFPGRFSGRQFSNSRSEMNVSTLELGDSALYLCASSLGQGSNQPQHFGDGTRLSIL.

For this clone: A much larger clone sits a single nucleotide away, making a read error possible. V and J are TRBV7-2 and TRBJ1-5; 7 nucleotides line up with TRBD1. Germline V gene sequence: CDR1 SGHTA, CDR2 FQGNSA. This CDR3 is built from 13 residues. Losses at the gene ends were 5 bases for V and 6 bases for J; bases not matched to a gene: 4. CDR3 sequence reads: CASSPDRSQPQHF. CDR3 bases: TGTGCCAGCAGCCCGGACAGGAGTCAGCCCCAGCATTTT.

V is TRBV28 and J is TRBJ2-1; 7 positions agree with TRBD1. Per germline, CDR1 MDHEN and CDR2 SYDVKM. This CDR3 has 15 amino acids. Losses at the gene ends were 6 bases for V and 5 bases for J; bases not matched to a gene: 10. CDR3 amino acids: CASSPGQVTHNEQFF. The CDR3 DNA is TGTGCCAGCAGCCCCGGACAGGTTACACACAATGAGCAGTTCTTC.

This clone was seen just once. V usage is TRBV29-1 and J usage is TRBJ2-3, with 8 bases aligning to TRBD1. CDR3 length equals 12 residues. The V and J ends lost 3 bases and 8 bases, in that order; junction bases with no gene match: 4. The germline CDR1 and CDR2 sequences are SQVTM and ANQGSEA. In DNA, the CDR3 is TGCAGCGTTGAGGGGACAGGAGTTACGCAGTATTTT. This encodes CSVEGTGVTQYF.